This TCR beta chain was recorded in a study of cytomegalovirus exposure and HLA in healthy donors. Donors came from a validation cohort of 90 to 150 subjects, distinct from the first 666-subject cohort. Some clones are missing from TCRdb's copy, which holds only in-frame ones; the method was immunoSEQ multiplex PCR. The repertoire holds around 94,000 clones, with less than 95% as singletons. With regard to this clone: Its antigen remains unknown.

This CDR3 contains 17 residues. J gave up 5 bases and V 5 bases, and 9 bases lay outside the gene matches. In germline, CDR1 is SGHVS, CDR2 FNYEAQ. Study-level points and caveats: It was reportedly the case that the classifier diagnosed cytomegalovirus status with high specificity and sensitivity. The dataset shows that most TCR sequences were rare, while some public TCRs occurred in many donors. Listed as cytomegalovirus-associated were approximately 160 TCR beta chains.

This clonotype was sampled from a woman under 30 in good health and CMV-seronegative. The chain carries TRBV7-6 and TRBJ2-3, with 14 bases matching TRBD2. Sequenced input: PBMCs. CDR3 protein: CASSALTSGGARDTQYF. CDR3 DNA: TGTGCCAGCAGCGCCCTGACTAGCGGGGGGGCGAGAGATACGCAGTATTTT.